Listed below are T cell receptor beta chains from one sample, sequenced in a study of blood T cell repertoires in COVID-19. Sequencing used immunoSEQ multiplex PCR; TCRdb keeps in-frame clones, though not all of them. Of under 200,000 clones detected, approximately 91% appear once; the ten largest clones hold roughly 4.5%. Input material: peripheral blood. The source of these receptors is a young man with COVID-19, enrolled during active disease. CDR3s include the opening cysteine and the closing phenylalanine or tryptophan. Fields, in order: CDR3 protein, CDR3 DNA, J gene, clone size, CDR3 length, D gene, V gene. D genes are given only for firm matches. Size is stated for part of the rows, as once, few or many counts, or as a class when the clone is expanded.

cdr3_aa: CASSLSIRDRAIRDQPQHF; cdr3_nt: TGTGCCAGCAGTTTATCGATCCGAGACAGGGCAATTAGGGATCAGCCCCAGCATTTT; j_call: TRBJ1-5; clone_size: -; cdr3_length: 19; d_call: TRBD1; v_call: TRBV27
cdr3_aa: CASSDRARETNSPLHF; cdr3_nt: TGTGCCAGCAGTGATAGGGCGAGGGAAACTAATTCACCCCTCCACTTT; j_call: TRBJ1-6; clone_size: -; cdr3_length: 16; d_call: -; v_call: TRBV6-1
cdr3_aa: CASSRSDRSSYEQYF; cdr3_nt: TGCGCCAGCAGCCGGTCGGACAGGAGCTCCTACGAGCAGTACTTC; j_call: TRBJ2-7; clone_size: -; cdr3_length: 15; d_call: TRBD1; v_call: TRBV4-1
cdr3_aa: CASRGGVTGNQPQHF; cdr3_nt: TGTGCCAGTAGGGGCGGTGTGACAGGGAATCAGCCCCAGCATTTT; j_call: TRBJ1-5; clone_size: -; cdr3_length: 15; d_call: TRBD1; v_call: TRBV19
cdr3_aa: CASSRHPSARPQHF; cdr3_nt: TGTGCCAGCAGTCGCCATCCTTCCGCTAGGCCCCAGCATTTT; j_call: TRBJ1-5; clone_size: -; cdr3_length: 14; d_call: -; v_call: TRBV28
cdr3_aa: CASSGLAVIYEQYF; cdr3_nt: TGTGCCAGCAGTGGACTAGCGGTGATCTACGAGCAGTACTTC; j_call: TRBJ2-7; clone_size: -; cdr3_length: 14; d_call: TRBD2; v_call: TRBV6-6
cdr3_aa: CASSLQRDPTYEQYF; cdr3_nt: TGTGCCAGCAGCTTGCAGCGGGATCCTACCTACGAGCAGTACTTC; j_call: TRBJ2-7; clone_size: once; cdr3_length: 15; d_call: TRBD2; v_call: TRBV5-5
cdr3_aa: CASSSRTGYRTEAFF; cdr3_nt: TGTGCCAGCAGTTCCCGGACAGGGTATCGCACTGAAGCTTTCTTT; j_call: TRBJ1-1; clone_size: -; cdr3_length: 15; d_call: TRBD1; v_call: TRBV6-5
cdr3_aa: CASSVSPGTPLGETQYF; cdr3_nt: TGTGCCAGCAGCGTCTCCCCCGGGACTCCCTTGGGGGAGACCCAGTACTTC; j_call: TRBJ2-5; clone_size: once; cdr3_length: 17; d_call: -; v_call: TRBV9
cdr3_aa: CATSDGRDFKETQYF; cdr3_nt: TGTGCCACCAGTGATGGTCGGGACTTTAAAGAGACCCAGTACTTC; j_call: TRBJ2-5; clone_size: -; cdr3_length: 15; d_call: -; v_call: TRBV24-1
cdr3_aa: CASSRTVNTEAFF; cdr3_nt: TGTGCCAGCAGCCGGACAGTGAACACTGAAGCTTTCTTT; j_call: TRBJ1-1; clone_size: -; cdr3_length: 13; d_call: -; v_call: TRBV9
cdr3_aa: CASSIVGSGETQYF; cdr3_nt: TGTGCCAGTAGTATAGTAGGTAGCGGAGAGACCCAGTACTTC; j_call: TRBJ2-5; clone_size: -; cdr3_length: 14; d_call: -; v_call: TRBV19
cdr3_aa: CASSFQGSSYTF; cdr3_nt: TGTGCCAGCAGCTTCCAGGGGTCGAGCTACACCTTC; j_call: TRBJ1-2; clone_size: -; cdr3_length: 12; d_call: -; v_call: TRBV5-6
cdr3_aa: CASSGPSGRAFEQFF; cdr3_nt: TGCGCCAGCAGTGGGCCTAGCGGGAGGGCGTTCGAGCAGTTCTTC; j_call: TRBJ2-1; clone_size: -; cdr3_length: 15; d_call: TRBD2; v_call: TRBV10-2
cdr3_aa: CASGRPNLQGDIAALPYEQYF; cdr3_nt: TGTGCTAGTGGCCGCCCCAACTTACAGGGGGATATAGCGGCCCTGCCCTACGAGCAGTACTTC; j_call: TRBJ2-7; clone_size: -; cdr3_length: 21; d_call: TRBD1; v_call: TRBV12-5
cdr3_aa: CASSYSREAGPSPLHF; cdr3_nt: TGTGCCAGCAGTTACTCTAGGGAGGCAGGCCCTTCACCCCTCCACTTT; j_call: TRBJ1-6; clone_size: -; cdr3_length: 16; d_call: -; v_call: TRBV6-5
cdr3_aa: CASSSGLAGSIYEQYF; cdr3_nt: TGCGCCAGCAGCTCCGGACTAGCGGGATCAATATACGAGCAGTACTTC; j_call: TRBJ2-7; clone_size: -; cdr3_length: 16; d_call: TRBD2; v_call: TRBV5-1
cdr3_aa: CAWSPHNPYEQYF; cdr3_nt: TGTGCCTGGAGCCCCCACAACCCCTACGAGCAGTACTTC; j_call: TRBJ2-7; clone_size: -; cdr3_length: 13; d_call: -; v_call: TRBV30
cdr3_aa: CASSRRGQETQYF; cdr3_nt: TGCGCCAGCAGCCGAAGGGGGCAAGAGACCCAGTACTTC; j_call: TRBJ2-5; clone_size: -; cdr3_length: 13; d_call: -; v_call: TRBV4-1
cdr3_aa: CASSEGADTQYF; cdr3_nt: TGTGCCAGCAGTGAGGGAGCAGATACGCAGTATTTT; j_call: TRBJ2-3; clone_size: -; cdr3_length: 12; d_call: -; v_call: TRBV2
cdr3_aa: CATSDTTSGRRNEQFF; cdr3_nt: TGTGCCACCAGTGATACGACTAGCGGGAGGAGGAATGAGCAGTTCTTC; j_call: TRBJ2-1; clone_size: -; cdr3_length: 16; d_call: TRBD2; v_call: TRBV24-1
cdr3_aa: CASSSPTDRVLRSNQPQHF; cdr3_nt: TGTGCCAGCAGTTCCCCGACGGACAGGGTTTTGAGGAGCAATCAGCCCCAGCATTTT; j_call: TRBJ1-5; clone_size: -; cdr3_length: 19; d_call: TRBD1; v_call: TRBV28
cdr3_aa: CASSLGQWRLAGGYEQYF; cdr3_nt: TGTGCCAGCAGCTTAGGTCAGTGGCGACTAGCGGGAGGGTACGAGCAGTACTTC; j_call: TRBJ2-7; clone_size: -; cdr3_length: 18; d_call: TRBD2; v_call: TRBV13
cdr3_aa: CASSANPGDPRGRNGYTF; cdr3_nt: TGTGCCAGCAGCGCGAACCCCGGGGACCCCAGGGGAAGGAACGGCTACACCTTC; j_call: TRBJ1-2; clone_size: -; cdr3_length: 18; d_call: -; v_call: TRBV28
cdr3_aa: CASSSRSYGYTF; cdr3_nt: TGTGCCAGCAGCTCGCGAAGTTATGGCTACACCTTC; j_call: TRBJ1-2; clone_size: -; cdr3_length: 12; d_call: -; v_call: TRBV9
cdr3_aa: CSARNTGELFF; cdr3_nt: TGCAGTGCGAGGAACACCGGGGAGCTGTTTTTT; j_call: TRBJ2-2; clone_size: -; cdr3_length: 11; d_call: -; v_call: TRBV20-1
cdr3_aa: CASSRPGQGDTQYF; cdr3_nt: TGTGCCAGTAGTAGGCCGGGACAGGGAGATACGCAGTATTTT; j_call: TRBJ2-3; clone_size: -; cdr3_length: 14; d_call: TRBD1; v_call: TRBV19
cdr3_aa: CASKSRVNTEAFF; cdr3_nt: TGTGCCAGCAAATCCAGGGTTAACACTGAAGCTTTCTTT; j_call: TRBJ1-1; clone_size: -; cdr3_length: 13; d_call: -; v_call: TRBV2
cdr3_aa: CAWSVHSDEQFF; cdr3_nt: TGTGCCTGGAGTGTCCACTCCGATGAGCAGTTCTTC; j_call: TRBJ2-1; clone_size: -; cdr3_length: 12; d_call: -; v_call: TRBV30
cdr3_aa: CASSLNVVGGLYEQYF; cdr3_nt: TGTGCCAGCAGCTTAAACGTGGTGGGGGGATTGTACGAGCAGTACTTC; j_call: TRBJ2-7; clone_size: -; cdr3_length: 16; d_call: -; v_call: TRBV7-8
cdr3_aa: CASSLDFDRDEQYF; cdr3_nt: TGTGCCAGCAGCTTAGACTTCGACAGGGACGAGCAGTACTTC; j_call: TRBJ2-7; clone_size: -; cdr3_length: 14; d_call: TRBD1; v_call: TRBV5-4
cdr3_aa: CASSLVGETGNGYTF; cdr3_nt: TGTGCCAGCAGCTTAGTGGGCGAGACAGGGAACGGCTACACCTTC; j_call: TRBJ1-2; clone_size: -; cdr3_length: 15; d_call: TRBD1; v_call: TRBV7-9
cdr3_aa: CASSRGLESSYEQYF; cdr3_nt: TGTGCCAGCAGTCGAGGACTAGAGAGCTCCTACGAGCAGTACTTC; j_call: TRBJ2-7; clone_size: -; cdr3_length: 15; d_call: TRBD2; v_call: TRBV14
cdr3_aa: CASSFRGVNEQFF; cdr3_nt: TGTGCCAGCAGTTTCCGCGGGGTAAATGAGCAGTTCTTC; j_call: TRBJ2-1; clone_size: few; cdr3_length: 13; d_call: -; v_call: TRBV12-3/TRBV12-4
cdr3_aa: CAWSGQARNQPQHF; cdr3_nt: TGTGCCTGGAGTGGTCAGGCTCGCAATCAGCCCCAGCATTTT; j_call: TRBJ1-5; clone_size: -; cdr3_length: 14; d_call: -; v_call: TRBV30
cdr3_aa: CASSQSPGQGPNEKLLF; cdr3_nt: TGTGCCAGCAGCCAATCTCCCGGACAGGGCCCTAATGAAAAACTGCTTTTT; j_call: TRBJ1-4; clone_size: -; cdr3_length: 17; d_call: TRBD1; v_call: TRBV3-1/TRBV3-2
cdr3_aa: CASSLISGVHTIYF; cdr3_nt: TGTGCCAGCAGCCTTATTTCCGGGGTGCACACCATATATTTT; j_call: TRBJ1-3; clone_size: few; cdr3_length: 14; d_call: -; v_call: TRBV11-2
cdr3_aa: CASIEQGLQYF; cdr3_nt: TGTGCCAGCATCGAACAGGGTTTACAGTACTTC; j_call: TRBJ2-7; clone_size: -; cdr3_length: 11; d_call: -; v_call: TRBV21-1
cdr3_aa: CASRRGYEQYF; cdr3_nt: TGTGCCAGCAGACGGGGTTACGAGCAGTACTTC; j_call: TRBJ2-7; clone_size: -; cdr3_length: 11; d_call: -; v_call: TRBV7-9
cdr3_aa: CASSQIRNTEAFF; cdr3_nt: TGTGCCAGCAGCCAAATCAGGAACACTGAAGCTTTCTTT; j_call: TRBJ1-1; clone_size: -; cdr3_length: 13; d_call: -; v_call: TRBV2
cdr3_aa: CASSLGDTGGRTDTQYF; cdr3_nt: TGTGCCAGCAGCTTGGGGGATACAGGGGGCCGTACAGATACGCAGTATTTT; j_call: TRBJ2-3; clone_size: -; cdr3_length: 17; d_call: TRBD1; v_call: TRBV5-8
cdr3_aa: CASSEGARRELFF; cdr3_nt: TGTGCCAGCAGTGAGGGGGCGCGCCGGGAGCTGTTTTTT; j_call: TRBJ2-2; clone_size: -; cdr3_length: 13; d_call: -; v_call: TRBV2
cdr3_aa: CASSPTGAILPTNEKLFF; cdr3_nt: TGTGCCAGCAGTCCGACAGGGGCCATCCTCCCAACTAATGAAAAACTGTTTTTT; j_call: TRBJ1-4; clone_size: once; cdr3_length: 18; d_call: TRBD1; v_call: TRBV28
cdr3_aa: CASSSKGLDRSYEQYF; cdr3_nt: TGTGCCAGCAGCTCCAAGGGCCTGGACAGATCCTACGAGCAGTACTTC; j_call: TRBJ2-7; clone_size: -; cdr3_length: 16; d_call: -; v_call: TRBV3-1/TRBV3-2
cdr3_aa: CASSITWEAGRETQYF; cdr3_nt: TGTGCCAGTAGTATCACGTGGGAGGCAGGGAGAGAGACCCAGTACTTC; j_call: TRBJ2-5; clone_size: -; cdr3_length: 16; d_call: -; v_call: TRBV19
cdr3_aa: CASGAGGASPGELFF; cdr3_nt: TGTGCCAGCGGAGCGGGGGGGGCTAGTCCCGGGGAGCTGTTTTTT; j_call: TRBJ2-2; clone_size: -; cdr3_length: 15; d_call: TRBD2; v_call: TRBV5-6
cdr3_aa: CASSSYNEQFF; cdr3_nt: TGTGCCAGCAGCTCATACAATGAGCAGTTCTTC; j_call: TRBJ2-1; clone_size: -; cdr3_length: 11; d_call: -; v_call: TRBV5-6
cdr3_aa: CASSQWTGSPYEQYF; cdr3_nt: TGTGCCAGCAGCCAGTGGACGGGATCTCCCTACGAGCAGTACTTC; j_call: TRBJ2-7; clone_size: -; cdr3_length: 15; d_call: -; v_call: TRBV14
cdr3_aa: CASSRMSRSEAFF; cdr3_nt: TGTGCCAGCAGCCGAATGTCACGGTCTGAAGCTTTCTTT; j_call: TRBJ1-1; clone_size: -; cdr3_length: 13; d_call: -; v_call: TRBV25-1
cdr3_aa: CASSPRTGRSNYGYTF; cdr3_nt: TGTGCCAGCAGCCCACGGACAGGGAGGTCAAACTATGGCTACACCTTC; j_call: TRBJ1-2; clone_size: -; cdr3_length: 16; d_call: TRBD1; v_call: TRBV9
cdr3_aa: CASRYTGNYGYTF; cdr3_nt: TGTGCCAGCAGATACACAGGGAACTATGGCTACACCTTC; j_call: TRBJ1-2; clone_size: -; cdr3_length: 13; d_call: -; v_call: TRBV6-2/TRBV6-3
cdr3_aa: CASSQAPRLSYNSPLHF; cdr3_nt: TGCGCCAGCAGCCAGGCCCCCCGCCTTTCCTATAATTCACCCCTCCACTTT; j_call: TRBJ1-6; clone_size: -; cdr3_length: 17; d_call: -; v_call: TRBV23-1
cdr3_aa: CARPGLAGGPNTDTQYF; cdr3_nt: TGTGCCAGACCGGGACTAGCGGGAGGGCCGAACACAGATACGCAGTATTTT; j_call: TRBJ2-3; clone_size: -; cdr3_length: 17; d_call: TRBD2; v_call: TRBV5-3
cdr3_aa: CASSKHTETCNEQFF; cdr3_nt: TGTGCCAGCAGCAAACATACGGAGACCTGCAATGAGCAGTTCTTC; j_call: TRBJ2-1; clone_size: -; cdr3_length: 15; d_call: -; v_call: TRBV21-1
cdr3_aa: CASTPRTGGSSYTF; cdr3_nt: TGTGCCAGCACCCCGCGTACAGGGGGGTCGAGCTACACCTTC; j_call: TRBJ1-2; clone_size: -; cdr3_length: 14; d_call: TRBD1; v_call: TRBV7-9
cdr3_aa: CASSFFTSGSGEQYF; cdr3_nt: TGTGCCAGCAGTTTTTTTACTAGCGGGAGTGGGGAGCAGTACTTC; j_call: TRBJ2-7; clone_size: -; cdr3_length: 15; d_call: TRBD2; v_call: TRBV28
cdr3_aa: CASSPVVLAGGDGELFF; cdr3_nt: TGCGCCAGCAGCCCGGTTGTCCTAGCGGGAGGCGACGGGGAGCTGTTTTTT; j_call: TRBJ2-2; clone_size: -; cdr3_length: 17; d_call: TRBD2; v_call: TRBV5-1